This TCR beta chain emerged from a study of shared clonotypes between healthy human individuals. CD8 cells regarded as naive lacked CD45RO, were positively chosen for CCR7, and omitted terminally differentiated effector memory CD45RA+ cells. Sequencing was at deep level. Each subset's genomic DNA was shared equally among a number of immunoSEQ plates. As processed by the authors: Filtering of immunoSEQ junctional sequences could not match full-length read filtering. Repertoires were generated with immunoSEQ multiplex PCR, while TCRdb's copy carries only in-frame clones and drops some. V and J calls and clone size follow that table, whereas D and trimming were derived from the DNA. The data show hundreds of thousands of clones, roughly 98% seen once. V was pared by 5 bases and J by 0 bases, with 7 bases of the junction left unmatched. The CDR3 is made up of 17 amino acids. Germline assignment: CDR1 SNHLY and CDR2 FYNNEI.

Source material: naive CD8+ T cells sorted from blood. The genes are TRBV2 and TRBJ1-5; 10 bases are a match to TRBD1. This clonotype originated in a young man in good health. Here the CDR3 DNA reads TGTGCCAGCAGTCATGACAGGGGGCTCGGTAGCAATCAGCCCCAGCATTTT. Translated, it gives CASSHDRGLGSNQPQHF.